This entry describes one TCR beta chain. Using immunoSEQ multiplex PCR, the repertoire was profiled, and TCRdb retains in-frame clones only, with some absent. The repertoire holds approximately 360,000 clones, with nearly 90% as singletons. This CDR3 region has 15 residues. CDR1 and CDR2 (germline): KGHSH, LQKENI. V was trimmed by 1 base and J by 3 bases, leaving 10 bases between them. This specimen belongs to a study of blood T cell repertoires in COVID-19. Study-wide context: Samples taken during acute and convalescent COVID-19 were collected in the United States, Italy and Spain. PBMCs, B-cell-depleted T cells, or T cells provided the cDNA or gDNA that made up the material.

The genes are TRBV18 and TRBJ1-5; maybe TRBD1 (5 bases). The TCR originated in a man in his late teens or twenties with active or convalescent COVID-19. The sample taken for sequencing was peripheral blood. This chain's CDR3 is CASSPQGRSNQPQHF. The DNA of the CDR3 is TGTGCCAGCTCACCACAGGGGCGCTCCAATCAGCCCCAGCATTTT.